A selection of T cell receptor beta chains follows, all from one sample in a study of T cells in Graves' hyperthyroidism and ophthalmopathy. TCRdb ran MiXCR on the multiplex PCR reads and lists one entry per CDR3 protein. The sample includes about 590,000 distinct CDR3 sequences, more than 13% of them seen just once. The sequenced sample was blood. Every receptor here comes from a woman younger than 35 with Graves' ophthalmopathy. The CDR3 runs from the conserved cysteine through the conserved F or W. The order of the fields is J gene, clone size, D gene, V gene, CDR3 protein, CDR3 DNA. The D gene is left open where the match is weak. Some rows have no size entry. The others give once, few or many, or a class for an expanded clone.

TRBJ2-3 | many | TRBD2 | TRBV30 | CAWKWPSGFTDTQYF | TGTGCCTGGAAGTGGCCTAGCGGGTTCACAGATACGCAGTATTTT
TRBJ2-1 | - | TRBD2 | TRBV29-1 | CSVEGSLAGENEQFF | TGCAGCGTTGAAGGATCGCTAGCGGGAGAGAATGAGCAGTTCTTC
TRBJ2-5 | many | TRBD2 | TRBV7-2 | CASSWTSGPQETQYF | TGTGCCAGCAGCTGGACTAGCGGGCCCCAGGAGACCCAGTACTTC
TRBJ2-7 | many | - | TRBV18 | CASSPLGRFYEQYF | TGTGCCAGCTCACCACTGGGGAGGTTCTACGAGCAGTACTTC
TRBJ1-2 | - | - | TRBV20-1 | CSARDPRGWGLGYGYTF | TGCAGTGCTAGAGATCCCAGGGGATGGGGACTCGGTTATGGCTACACCTTC
TRBJ2-2 | many | - | TRBV7-3 | CASSSYPGQNTGELFF | TGTGCCAGCAGCTCCTACCCGGGACAAAACACCGGGGAGCTGTTTTTT
TRBJ2-3 | many | TRBD2 | TRBV7-9 | CASSRLAGGLADTQYF | TGTGCCAGCAGCCGACTAGCGGGAGGGCTGGCAGATACGCAGTATTTT
TRBJ2-1 | many | TRBD2 | TRBV2 | CASRPPRSLSGRGRSWYNEQFF | TGTGCCAGCAGACCTCCCCGGTCGCTGAGCGGGAGGGGGAGAAGTTGGTACAATGAGCAGTTCTTC
TRBJ1-4 | many | TRBD1 | TRBV7-2 | CASSPDRNEKLFF | TGTGCCAGCAGTCCGGACAGGAACGAAAAACTGTTTTTT
TRBJ2-2 | - | TRBD2 | TRBV2 | CASSGARPGTSGRIGGELFF | TGTGCCAGCAGTGGAGCCCGTCCCGGGACTAGCGGGAGAATCGGCGGGGAGCTGTTTTTT